Listed below are T cell receptor beta chains from one sample, sequenced in a study of beta chain features in type 1 diabetes. Method: immunoSEQ multiplex PCR; TCRdb's copy keeps in-frame clones and lacks some. The sample yields hundreds of thousands of clones, roughly a sixth seen once. The sample comprised naive CD4+ T cells from blood. The receptors originated from a woman aged 18-29 years in good health. The CDR3 runs from the conserved cysteine through the conserved F or W. A D gene is named only where the DNA matches it firmly. The size entry is marked missing in some rows and otherwise reads once, few, many or a size class.

D	V	size	J	CDR3	DNA
NA	TRBV28	NA	TRBJ1-2	CASSFVSASRGYTF	TGTGCCAGCAGTTTTGTTTCGGCATCACGGGGCTACACCTTC
NA	TRBV7-3	few	TRBJ1-1	CASSLGPDTEAFF	TGTGCCAGCAGCTTAGGGCCAGATACTGAAGCTTTCTTT
NA	TRBV5-1	few	TRBJ2-3	CASSWGQKHTDTQYF	TGCGCCAGCAGCTGGGGACAAAAACATACAGATACGCAGTATTTT
NA	TRBV6-6	NA	TRBJ1-2	CASIRDYGYTF	TGTGCCAGCATTAGAGACTATGGCTACACCTTC
TRBD2	TRBV19	NA	TRBJ2-1	CASSYAGTSGYNEQFF	TGTGCCAGTAGTTACGCCGGGACTAGCGGCTACAATGAGCAGTTCTTC
NA	TRBV19	once	TRBJ2-6	CASSLWTASSGANVLTF	TGTGCCAGTAGTCTCTGGACGGCGAGCTCTGGGGCCAACGTCCTGACTTTC
TRBD1	TRBV5-4	few	TRBJ1-2	CASSQDRVRADGGGYTF	TGTGCCAGCAGCCAGGACAGGGTCAGAGCCGACGGGGGTGGCTACACCTTC
NA	TRBV15	NA	TRBJ1-3	CATSREFVGSGNTIYF	TGTGCCACCAGCAGAGAATTCGTGGGCTCTGGAAACACCATATATTTT
TRBD1	TRBV7-2	NA	TRBJ2-7	CASSLWTGSTLPYEQYF	TGTGCCAGCAGCTTATGGACAGGGTCTACCCTACCCTACGAGCAGTACTTC
TRBD1	TRBV7-2	few	TRBJ2-1	CASSLARQGANEQFF	TGTGCCAGCAGCTTAGCGCGGCAGGGGGCAAATGAGCAGTTCTTC
NA	TRBV28	few	TRBJ1-1	CASSLTGTEAFF	TGTGCCAGCAGCTTGACAGGCACTGAAGCTTTCTTT
TRBD2	TRBV6-5	NA	TRBJ2-2	CASSLAGVSTGELFF	TGTGCCAGCAGCCTAGCGGGAGTCTCTACCGGGGAGCTGTTTTTT
NA	TRBV28	NA	TRBJ2-3	CASSQYSTPDTQYF	TGTGCCAGCAGCCAGTACTCTACCCCGGATACGCAGTATTTT
NA	TRBV6-6	NA	TRBJ2-2	CASSYFVGELFF	TGTGCCAGCAGTTATTTCGTCGGGGAGCTGTTTTTT
TRBD1	TRBV5-1	NA	TRBJ2-5	CASSSGTEETQYF	TGCGCCAGCAGCTCCGGGACAGAAGAGACCCAGTACTTC
TRBD1	TRBV5-1	few	TRBJ2-7	CASSLADRGEQYF	TGCGCCAGCAGCTTGGCCGACAGGGGCGAGCAGTACTTC
NA	TRBV5-6	few	TRBJ2-3	CASSLQGRTTDTQYF	TGTGCCAGCAGCTTACAGGGCCGAACGACAGATACGCAGTATTTT
NA	TRBV7-6	NA	TRBJ2-3	CASSLSGLSTDTQYF	TGTGCCAGCAGCTTAAGCGGACTTAGCACAGATACGCAGTATTTT
NA	TRBV5-6	NA	TRBJ1-3	CASSFEYAGNTIYF	TGTGCCAGCAGCTTTGAGTATGCGGGAAACACCATATATTTT
NA	TRBV6-6	NA	TRBJ1-5	CASSFPGVFSNQPQHF	TGTGCCAGCAGTTTCCCGGGGGTCTTTAGCAATCAGCCCCAGCATTTT
TRBD1	TRBV7-9	few	TRBJ1-2	CASSLRDRDGYTF	TGTGCCAGCAGCTTAAGGGACAGGGATGGCTACACCTTC
TRBD1	TRBV7-2	few	TRBJ1-1	CASSSDRDRGVAFF	TGTGCCAGCAGCTCAGACCGGGACAGAGGGGTAGCTTTCTTT
TRBD1	TRBV28	few	TRBJ2-7	CASLKMGTAYEQYF	TGTGCCAGCCTCAAAATGGGGACAGCCTACGAGCAGTACTTC
NA	TRBV14	NA	TRBJ1-1	CASSQYAEAFF	TGTGCCAGCAGCCAATATGCCGAAGCTTTCTTT
NA	TRBV5-1	few	TRBJ2-1	CASSTPQDEQFF	TGCGCCAGCAGCACACCCCAAGATGAGCAGTTCTTC
NA	TRBV28	few	TRBJ1-1	CASSLLSGNTEAFF	TGTGCCAGCAGTTTATTGTCAGGGAACACTGAAGCTTTCTTT
TRBD2	TRBV5-1	few	TRBJ2-3	CASSKTSGASTDTQYF	TGCGCCAGCAGCAAGACTAGCGGGGCGAGCACAGATACGCAGTATTTT
TRBD2	TRBV5-4	NA	TRBJ2-5	CASSLAGGGETQYF	TGTGCCAGCAGCCTAGCGGGAGGAGGGGAGACCCAGTACTTC
TRBD1	TRBV28	few	TRBJ1-5	CASSAGTAEKSRPQHF	TGTGCCAGCAGTGCCGGGACAGCCGAAAAGTCCCGGCCCCAGCATTTT
NA	TRBV18	NA	TRBJ1-2	CASSPSPTGNYGYTF	TGTGCCAGCTCACCATCTCCGACAGGCAACTATGGCTACACCTTC
NA	TRBV10-3	NA	TRBJ2-1	CAISEQGHSYNEQFF	TGTGCCATCAGTGAACAAGGACACTCCTACAATGAGCAGTTCTTC
TRBD2	TRBV2	NA	TRBJ2-5	CASGPGLASGTQYF	TGTGCCAGCGGACCAGGACTAGCCTCGGGGACCCAGTACTTC
NA	TRBV7-9	few	TRBJ2-7	CASSLLYEQYF	TGTGCCAGCAGCTTATTGTACGAGCAGTACTTC
NA	TRBV7-3	few	TRBJ1-1	CASSGVNTEAFF	TGTGCCAGCAGCGGGGTAAACACTGAAGCTTTCTTT
NA	TRBV28	NA	TRBJ2-5	CASSLDLQKETQYF	TGTGCCAGCAGTTTAGATCTCCAGAAAGAGACCCAGTACTTC
NA	TRBV7-2	NA	TRBJ2-7	CASSLVPGQGGNGYEQYF	TGTGCCAGCAGCTTAGTACCGGGCCAGGGTGGAAACGGCTACGAGCAGTACTTC
TRBD2	TRBV7-8	NA	TRBJ2-7	CASSLGLAAYYEQYF	TGTGCCAGCAGCTTAGGCCTAGCGGCTTACTACGAGCAGTACTTC
TRBD2	TRBV6-1	NA	TRBJ2-1	CASRATSGSPEQFF	TGTGCCAGCAGAGCGACTAGCGGGTCGCCTGAGCAGTTCTTC
TRBD1	TRBV5-1	few	TRBJ1-1	CASSFGGQGNTEAFF	TGCGCCAGCAGCTTTGGGGGACAGGGGAACACTGAAGCTTTCTTT
TRBD2	TRBV5-6	few	TRBJ2-1	CASSYFEGGPYNEQFF	TGTGCCAGCAGCTACTTCGAGGGAGGGCCTTACAATGAGCAGTTCTTC
TRBD2	TRBV11-2	few	TRBJ2-1	CASIRTSTGNEQFF	TGTGCCAGCATCAGGACTAGTACAGGAAATGAGCAGTTCTTC
TRBD1	TRBV4-1	few	TRBJ2-4	CASSHAAQGDIQYF	TGCGCCAGCAGCCACGCCGCACAGGGGGACATTCAGTACTTC
NA	TRBV6-6	NA	TRBJ1-2	CASSYSLNLGGYTF	TGTGCCAGCAGTTACTCGTTGAACCTCGGTGGCTACACCTTC
NA	TRBV10-3	few	TRBJ1-1	CAISESPVTANTEAFF	TGTGCCATCAGTGAGTCCCCAGTGACAGCGAACACTGAAGCTTTCTTT
NA	TRBV6-5	few	TRBJ1-1	CARRHEAFF	TGTGCCAGGAGACATGAAGCTTTCTTT
NA	TRBV11-2	few	TRBJ2-7	CASSRGDTYEQYF	TGTGCCAGCAGCCGCGGGGATACCTACGAGCAGTACTTC
NA	TRBV5-1	few	TRBJ2-5	CASSLGKWGETQYF	TGCGCCAGCAGCTTGGGCAAATGGGGAGAGACCCAGTACTTC
TRBD2	TRBV7-2	NA	TRBJ2-3	CASSSGLAGTDTQYF	TGTGCCAGCAGCTCCGGACTAGCAGGCACAGATACGCAGTATTTT
NA	TRBV6-5	NA	TRBJ1-2	CASNSGTGYGYTF	TGTGCCAGCAACTCCGGGACGGGATATGGCTACACCTTC
TRBD2	TRBV2	few	TRBJ2-1	CASSEGGRAPFF	TGTGCCAGCAGTGAAGGAGGGAGGGCCCCGTTCTTC